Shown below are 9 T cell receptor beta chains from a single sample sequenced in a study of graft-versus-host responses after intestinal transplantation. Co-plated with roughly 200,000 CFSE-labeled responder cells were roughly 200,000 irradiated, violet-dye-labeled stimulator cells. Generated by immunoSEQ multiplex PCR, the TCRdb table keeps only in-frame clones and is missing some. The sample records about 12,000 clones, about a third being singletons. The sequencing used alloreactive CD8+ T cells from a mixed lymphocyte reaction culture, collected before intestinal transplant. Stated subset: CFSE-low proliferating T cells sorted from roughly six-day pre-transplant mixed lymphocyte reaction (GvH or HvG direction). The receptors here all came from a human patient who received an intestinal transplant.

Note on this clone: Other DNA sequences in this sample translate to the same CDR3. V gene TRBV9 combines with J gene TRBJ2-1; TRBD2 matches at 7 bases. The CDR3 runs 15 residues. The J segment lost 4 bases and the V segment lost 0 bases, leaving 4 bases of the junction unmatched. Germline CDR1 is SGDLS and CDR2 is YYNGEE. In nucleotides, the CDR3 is TGTGCCAGCAGCGTAGGGGGGGGACGATACAATGAGCAGTTCTTC. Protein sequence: CASSVGGGRYNEQFF.

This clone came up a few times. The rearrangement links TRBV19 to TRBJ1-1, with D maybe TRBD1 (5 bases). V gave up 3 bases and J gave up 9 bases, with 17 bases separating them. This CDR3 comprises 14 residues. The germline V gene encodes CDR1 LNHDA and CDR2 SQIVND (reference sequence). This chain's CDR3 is CASSMRVGHEQAFF. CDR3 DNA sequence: TGTGCCAGTAGTATGCGGGTAGGACACGAACAAGCTTTCTTT.

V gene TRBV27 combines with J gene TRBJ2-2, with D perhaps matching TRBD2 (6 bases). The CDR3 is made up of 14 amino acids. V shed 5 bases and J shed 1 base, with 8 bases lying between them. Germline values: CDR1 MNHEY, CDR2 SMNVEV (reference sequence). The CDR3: CASSAGRNTGELFF. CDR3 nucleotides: TGTGCCAGCAGTGCGGGACGGAACACCGGGGAGCTGTTTTTT.

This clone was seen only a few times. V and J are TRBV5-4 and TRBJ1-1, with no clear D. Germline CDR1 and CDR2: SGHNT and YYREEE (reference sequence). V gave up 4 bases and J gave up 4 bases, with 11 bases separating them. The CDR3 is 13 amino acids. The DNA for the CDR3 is TGTGCCAGCAGCCAATCCGGGAGCACTGAAGCTTTCTTT. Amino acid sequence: CASSQSGSTEAFF.

The CDR3 reads CASGPGTGGKGKTEAFF. CDR3 coding DNA: TGCGCCAGTGGGCCCGGGACAGGGGGCAAGGGTAAGACTGAAGCTTTCTTT. V and J are TRBV5-1 and TRBJ1-1; TRBD1 aligns across 12 bases. Germline lookup yields CDR1 SGHRS and CDR2 YFSETQ. The J segment lost 5 bases and the V segment lost 8 bases, leaving 16 bases of the junction unmatched. The CDR3 totals 17 residues.

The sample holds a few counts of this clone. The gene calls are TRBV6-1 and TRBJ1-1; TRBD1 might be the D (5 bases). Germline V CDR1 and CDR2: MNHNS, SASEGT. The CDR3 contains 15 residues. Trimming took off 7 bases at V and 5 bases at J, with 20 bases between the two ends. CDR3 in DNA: TGTGCCAGCAAGCGCGGGGCAACGGGGAGTACTGAAGCTTTCTTT. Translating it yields CASKRGATGSTEAFF.

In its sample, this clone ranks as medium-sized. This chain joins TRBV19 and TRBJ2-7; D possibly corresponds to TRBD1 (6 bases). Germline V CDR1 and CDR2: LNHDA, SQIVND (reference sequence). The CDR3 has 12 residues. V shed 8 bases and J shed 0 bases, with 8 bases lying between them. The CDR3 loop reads CASQGNSYEQYF. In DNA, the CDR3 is TGTGCCAGTCAGGGGAACTCCTACGAGCAGTACTTC.

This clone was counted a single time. CDR3 coding DNA: TGCGCCAGCAGCCCCCAATCCAGGGGCGCTATCACTGAAGCTTTCTTT. This translates into CASSPQSRGAITEAFF. V and J are TRBV4-1 and TRBJ1-1, with D maybe TRBD1 (6 bases). V was cut by 4 bases and J by 4 bases, with 19 bases left in between. CDR3 length: 16 residues. CDR1 is MGHRA and CDR2 is YSYEKL in the germline V gene.

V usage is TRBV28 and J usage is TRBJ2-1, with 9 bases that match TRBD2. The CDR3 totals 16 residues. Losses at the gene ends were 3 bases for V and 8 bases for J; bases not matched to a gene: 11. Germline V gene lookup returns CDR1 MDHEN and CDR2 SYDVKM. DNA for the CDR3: TGTGCCAGCAGTTTTCCTCAGCGGGAGGCCCTGGATGAGCAGTTCTTC. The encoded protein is CASSFPQREALDEQFF.